The next 10 T cell receptor beta chains were all read from a single sample in a study of shared clonotypes between healthy human individuals. Clones were read by immunoSEQ multiplex PCR, and TCRdb kept only the in-frame ones, dropping some. Among 450,000 to 700,000 clones listed, nearly 97% were seen once. Naive-designated CD8 cells lacked CD45RO, were positively enriched for CCR7, and omitted terminally differentiated effector memory CD45RA+ cells. The sample taken for sequencing was naive CD8+ T cells sorted from blood. These receptors all stem from a woman in her twenties or thirties in good health.

The chain carries TRBV27 and TRBJ2-7, with TRBD2 matching 7 bases. CDR3 length equals 14 residues. Trimming took 4 bases from V and 6 from J; bases not matched to a gene: 9. In germline, CDR1 is MNHEY, CDR2 SMNVEV (reference sequence). This CDR3 is CASSSGSREGEQYF. The CDR3 nucleotides are TGTGCCAGCAGTTCCGGATCGAGGGAGGGCGAGCAGTACTTC.

This chain links TRBV4-2 with TRBJ2-5, with 11 bases identical to TRBD2. V dropped 0 bases and J dropped 11; count of bases not matched to a gene: 8. The CDR3 sequence is 15 residues long. The germline V gene has CDR1 LGHNA and CDR2 YNFKEQ. The CDR3 reads CASSQDRTLAGEQYF. CDR3 in DNA: TGTGCCAGCAGCCAAGATCGGACACTAGCGGGAGAGCAGTACTTC.

This clone was seen once. V is TRBV6-5 and J is TRBJ1-4, with D possibly TRBD1 on 6 matching bases. The CDR3 has 15 residues. Germline V CDR1 and CDR2: MNHEY, SVGAGI. V lost 0 bases, J lost 7 bases, and 12 bases lay in between. CDR3: CASSYSTTGTEKLFF. The CDR3 bases are TGTGCCAGCAGTTACTCAACAACAGGGACTGAAAAACTGTTTTTT.

The rearrangement uses TRBV7-9 and TRBJ1-2; D is unclear. Germline CDR1 reads SEHNR; CDR2 reads FQNEAQ (reference sequence). V was cut by 5 bases and J by 6 bases, with 19 bases left in between. There are 15 residues in the CDR3. CDR3 sequence (DNA): TGTGCCAGCAGCCTACTCAGCTCAATTGACGATGGCTACACCTTC. Protein: CASSLLSSIDDGYTF.

This chain uses TRBV27 with TRBJ1-3; a possible D gene is TRBD1 (5 bases). Trimming removed 6 bases at V and 0 bases at J, with 9 bases between. Looked up from germline, CDR1 is MNHEY and CDR2 is SMNVEV (reference sequence). The CDR3 extends over 14 amino acids. The CDR3 reads CASSLQGSGNTIYF. The DNA of the CDR3 is TGTGCCAGCAGCCTCCAGGGCTCTGGAAACACCATATATTTT.

The V and J genes are TRBV30 and TRBJ2-7; TRBD1 or TRBD2 may be the D gene (5 bases each). CDR1 and CDR2 from the germline V gene are GTSNPN and SVGIG (reference sequence). V was pared by 4 bases and J by 1 base, with 11 bases between. The length of the CDR3 is 13 residues. For the CDR3, the DNA is TGTGCCTGGACGGCCAGGGAGTCCTACGAGCAGTACTTC. Translation gives CAWTARESYEQYF.

The rearrangement joins TRBV27 to TRBJ2-2, with TRBD2 as a possible D gene (6 bases). V was trimmed by 3 bases and J by 6 bases, leaving 11 bases between them. CDR3 length equals 14 residues. Germline CDR1 and CDR2: MNHEY and SMNVEV (reference sequence). The CDR3 DNA follows: TGTGCCAGCAGTTTCGCTAGCGCGGCCGGGGAGCTGTTTTTT. Amino acids: CASSFASAAGELFF.

The chain couples TRBV7-3 to TRBJ2-2; 11 bases map to TRBD2. The CDR3 length is 15 residues. V trimming: 0 bases; J trimming: 6 bases; junction bases outside the gene matches: 0. In germline, CDR1 is SGHTA, CDR2 FQGTGA. This CDR3 is CASSLTSGRAGELFF. CDR3 sequence (DNA): TGTGCCAGCAGCTTAACTAGCGGGAGGGCCGGGGAGCTGTTTTTT.

This chain joins TRBV5-6 and TRBJ2-3; D may be TRBD2 (6 bases). The CDR3 spans 16 residues. Germline assignment: CDR1 SGHDT and CDR2 YYEEEE. Trimming stripped 0 bases from V and 2 bases from J, with 13 bases between. This CDR3 is CASSLDVSGVTDTQYF. CDR3 sequence (DNA): TGTGCCAGCAGCTTGGACGTTTCGGGAGTCACAGATACGCAGTATTTT.

Worth noting for this clone: The sample contains more than one DNA sequence encoding this CDR3. This chain joins TRBV6-1 and TRBJ2-1; 10 bases are shared with TRBD1. From germline, CDR1 is MNHNS and CDR2 SASEGT. After removal of 2 bases from V and 5 bases from J, the junction contained 3 bases not matched to a gene. The CDR3 loop spans 15 amino acids. The CDR3 DNA sequence: TGTGCCAGCAGTGAACCGGGGACAGGGGACAATGAGCAGTTCTTC. It specifies CASSEPGTGDNEQFF.